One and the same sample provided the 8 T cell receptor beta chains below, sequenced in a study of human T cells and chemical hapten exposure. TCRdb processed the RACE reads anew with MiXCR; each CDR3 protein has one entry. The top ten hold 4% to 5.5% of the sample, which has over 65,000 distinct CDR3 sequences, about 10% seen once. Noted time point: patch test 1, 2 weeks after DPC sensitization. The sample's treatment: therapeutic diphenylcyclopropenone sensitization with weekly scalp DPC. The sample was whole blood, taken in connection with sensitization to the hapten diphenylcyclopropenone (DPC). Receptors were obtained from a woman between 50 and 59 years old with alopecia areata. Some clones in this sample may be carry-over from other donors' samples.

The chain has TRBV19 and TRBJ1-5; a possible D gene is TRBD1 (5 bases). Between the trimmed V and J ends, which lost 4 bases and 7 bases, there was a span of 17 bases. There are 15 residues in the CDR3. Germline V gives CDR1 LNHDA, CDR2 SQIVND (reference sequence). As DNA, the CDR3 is TGTGCCAGTAGTAGGGACGCACTCTGGATCCAGCCCCAGCATTTT. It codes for CASSRDALWIQPQHF.

DNA for the CDR3: TGTGCCAGCAGTCCCTGGGACGGGGAAAGCGATGAGCAGTTCTTC. Protein: CASSPWDGESDEQFF. V is TRBV27 and J is TRBJ2-1; D might be TRBD1 or TRBD2, each matching 5 bases. CDR1 and CDR2 (germline): MNHEY, SMNVEV (reference sequence). This CDR3 is 15 amino acids long. The V gene lost 5 bases and the J gene lost 8 bases, with 19 bases spanning the gap.

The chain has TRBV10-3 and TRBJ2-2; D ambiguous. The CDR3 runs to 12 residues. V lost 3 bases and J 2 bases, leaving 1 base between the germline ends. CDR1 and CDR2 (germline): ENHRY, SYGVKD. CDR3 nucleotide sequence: TGTGCCATCAGTGATAACACCGGGGAGCTGTTTTTT. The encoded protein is CAISDNTGELFF.

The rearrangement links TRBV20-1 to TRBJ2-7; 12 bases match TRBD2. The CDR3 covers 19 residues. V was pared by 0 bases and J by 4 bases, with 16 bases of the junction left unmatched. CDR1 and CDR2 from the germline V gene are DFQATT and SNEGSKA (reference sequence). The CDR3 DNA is TGCAGTGCTAGAGACCCTAGCGGGAGGGCCTTTTCTGGTCTTTACGAGCAGTACTTC. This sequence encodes CSARDPSGRAFSGLYEQYF.

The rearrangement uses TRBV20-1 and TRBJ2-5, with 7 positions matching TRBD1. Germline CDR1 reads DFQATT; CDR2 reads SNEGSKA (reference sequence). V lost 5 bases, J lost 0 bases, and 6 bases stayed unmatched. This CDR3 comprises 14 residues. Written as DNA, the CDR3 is TGCAGTGCTTGGATCGGACAGGACCAAGAGACCCAGTACTTC. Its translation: CSAWIGQDQETQYF.

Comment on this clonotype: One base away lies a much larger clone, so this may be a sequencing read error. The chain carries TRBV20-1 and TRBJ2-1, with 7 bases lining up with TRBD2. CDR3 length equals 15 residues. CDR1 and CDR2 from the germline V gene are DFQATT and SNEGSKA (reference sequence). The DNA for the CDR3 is TGCAGTGCCAGAGAGGGAGCGGGATCCTACAGTGAGCAGTTCTTC. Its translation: CSAREGAGSYSEQFF.

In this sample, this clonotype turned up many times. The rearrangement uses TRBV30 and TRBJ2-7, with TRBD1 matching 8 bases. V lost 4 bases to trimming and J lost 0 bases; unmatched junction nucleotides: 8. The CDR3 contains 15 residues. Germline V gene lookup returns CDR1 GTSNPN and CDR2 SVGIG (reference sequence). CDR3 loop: CAWTGGLVNSYEQYF. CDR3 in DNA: TGTGCCTGGACAGGGGGCCTCGTAAACTCCTACGAGCAGTACTTC.

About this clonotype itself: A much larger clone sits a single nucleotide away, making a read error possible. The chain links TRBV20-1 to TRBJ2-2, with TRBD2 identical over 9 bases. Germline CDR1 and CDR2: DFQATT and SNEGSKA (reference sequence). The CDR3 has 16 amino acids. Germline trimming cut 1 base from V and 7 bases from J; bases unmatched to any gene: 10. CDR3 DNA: TGCAGTGCTAGAGGCTTGGCGGGAGGGCCAGACGGGGAGCTGTTTTTT. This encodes CSARGLAGGPDGELFF.